The rows below give T cell receptor beta chains drawn from one sample of a study of CD8+CD57+ T cells in acquired aplastic anemia. TCRdb independently ran MiXCR on the reads; one entry per CDR3 protein. Here the sample spans around 170,000 distinct CDR3 sequences, around 43% being singletons. Sequencing input: sorted CD4+, CD8+, or CD8+CD57+ T cells (not recorded which) from PBMCs. These TCRs come from a human donor with aplastic anemia. Each CDR3 is given with its conserved first and last residue. The D gene is left open where the match is weak. Clone size appears in some rows only: once, few, many, or a class for an expanded clone.

j_gene: TRBJ1-4
len: 16
abundance: NA
d_gene: TRBD1
v_gene: TRBV6-2/TRBV6-3
CDR3nt: TGTGCCAGCAGGTCCTCGGGGGGGACAGGGAGATCAAAACTGTTTTTT
CDR3aa: CASRSSGGTGRSKLFF

j_gene: TRBJ1-1
len: 12
abundance: many
d_gene: NA
v_gene: TRBV6-6
CDR3nt: TGTGCCAGCAGTCGACCGAACACTGAAGCTTTCTTT
CDR3aa: CASSRPNTEAFF

j_gene: TRBJ1-1
len: 11
abundance: NA
d_gene: NA
v_gene: TRBV24-1
CDR3nt: TGTGCCACAGAAGGGGGGGCTGAAGCTTTCTTT
CDR3aa: CATEGGAEAFF

j_gene: TRBJ2-1
len: 11
abundance: few
d_gene: NA
v_gene: TRBV10-3
CDR3nt: TGTGCCAGCAGTCCTGGCAATGAGCAGTTCTTC
CDR3aa: CASSPGNEQFF

j_gene: TRBJ1-6
len: 13
abundance: NA
d_gene: NA
v_gene: TRBV7-9
CDR3nt: TGTGCCAGCAGAAATACAGGGAGTTCACCCCTCCACTTT
CDR3aa: CASRNTGSSPLHF

j_gene: TRBJ2-7
len: 15
abundance: once
d_gene: TRBD1
v_gene: TRBV19
CDR3nt: TGTGCCAGTAGTACGCGGACAGGGGCGTCCTACGAGCAGTACTTC
CDR3aa: CASSTRTGASYEQYF

j_gene: TRBJ2-5
len: 12
abundance: NA
d_gene: NA
v_gene: TRBV7-3
CDR3nt: TGTGCCAGCAGCTTACCAGGGGAGACCCAGTACTTC
CDR3aa: CASSLPGETQYF

j_gene: TRBJ1-2
len: 12
abundance: many
d_gene: NA
v_gene: TRBV7-9
CDR3nt: TGTGCCAGCACGGGGGACCGGTATGGCTACACCTTC
CDR3aa: CASTGDRYGYTF

j_gene: TRBJ2-7
len: 15
abundance: many
d_gene: NA
v_gene: TRBV5-1
CDR3nt: TGCGCCAGCAGCCCGGGACTTTACGTTTCCTACGAGCAGTACTTC
CDR3aa: CASSPGLYVSYEQYF

j_gene: TRBJ1-2
len: 14
abundance: NA
d_gene: NA
v_gene: TRBV2
CDR3nt: TGTGCCAGCAGAGGGGGGGGCGTGAACTATGGCTACACCTTC
CDR3aa: CASRGGGVNYGYTF

j_gene: TRBJ2-5
len: 17
abundance: many
d_gene: TRBD2
v_gene: TRBV5-1
CDR3nt: TGCGCCAGCAGCTTGGCGGCTAGCGGGGGGGCCTCGGAGACCCAGTACTTC
CDR3aa: CASSLAASGGASETQYF

j_gene: TRBJ2-3
len: 16
abundance: many
d_gene: TRBD2
v_gene: TRBV20-1
CDR3nt: TGCAGTGCTAATCCCCCCCTCCTAGCGGGGAGAGATACGCAGTATTTT
CDR3aa: CSANPPLLAGRDTQYF

j_gene: TRBJ2-5
len: 16
abundance: many
d_gene: TRBD2
v_gene: TRBV10-2
CDR3nt: TGCGCCAGCAGTGCCTTGGTGGGACTAGCGGAAGAGACCCAGTACTTC
CDR3aa: CASSALVGLAEETQYF

j_gene: TRBJ2-1
len: 15
abundance: many
d_gene: NA
v_gene: TRBV15
CDR3nt: TGTGCCACCAGCACACGAGTTGGGGCAGGGAATGAGCAGTTCTTC
CDR3aa: CATSTRVGAGNEQFF

j_gene: TRBJ1-1
len: 12
abundance: many
d_gene: NA
v_gene: TRBV7-2
CDR3nt: TGTGCCAGCAGCTTATCCGACACTGAAGCTTTCTTT
CDR3aa: CASSLSDTEAFF

j_gene: TRBJ1-1
len: 14
abundance: many
d_gene: NA
v_gene: TRBV19
CDR3nt: TGTGCCAGTAGTAGGCCCGGACTGGGCACTGAAGCTTTCTTT
CDR3aa: CASSRPGLGTEAFF

j_gene: TRBJ2-7
len: 16
abundance: NA
d_gene: NA
v_gene: TRBV7-8
CDR3nt: TGTGCTAGCAGCCCGCATGGACTCCTGAGCTCCTACGAGCAGTACTTC
CDR3aa: CASSPHGLLSSYEQYF

j_gene: TRBJ1-1
len: 12
abundance: NA
d_gene: NA
v_gene: TRBV5-1
CDR3nt: TGCGCCAGCAGCTCGGGGTGCACTGAAGCTCTCTTT
CDR3aa: CASSSGCTEALF

j_gene: TRBJ1-6
len: 12
abundance: few
d_gene: NA
v_gene: TRBV7-2
CDR3nt: TGTGCCAGCAGCTCGGGGGTGAACGCCCTCCACTTT
CDR3aa: CASSSGVNALHF

j_gene: TRBJ2-7
len: 15
abundance: NA
d_gene: TRBD1
v_gene: TRBV10-3
CDR3nt: TGTGCCATCAATTTCCCGGGACAGGGTTCACACGAGCAGTACTTC
CDR3aa: CAINFPGQGSHEQYF

j_gene: TRBJ2-3
len: 16
abundance: many
d_gene: TRBD2
v_gene: TRBV19
CDR3nt: TGTGCCAGTAGTATCGGGGGGGGGACTAGCACAGATACGCAGTATTTT
CDR3aa: CASSIGGGTSTDTQYF

j_gene: TRBJ2-5
len: 16
abundance: NA
d_gene: TRBD2
v_gene: TRBV7-2
CDR3nt: TGTGCCAGCAGCCAACGGCGGGGGGGCTTTGGAGAGACCCAGTACTTC
CDR3aa: CASSQRRGGFGETQYF

j_gene: TRBJ2-7
len: 14
abundance: NA
d_gene: TRBD2
v_gene: TRBV15
CDR3nt: TGTGCCACCAGCAGAAGCGGGAGTGGGTATGAGCAGTACTTC
CDR3aa: CATSRSGSGYEQYF

j_gene: TRBJ1-2
len: 14
abundance: few
d_gene: NA
v_gene: TRBV20-1
CDR3nt: TGCAGTGCTATACCGCATCAGGGTGGCTATGGCTACACCTTC
CDR3aa: CSAIPHQGGYGYTF

j_gene: TRBJ2-2
len: 15
abundance: NA
d_gene: NA
v_gene: TRBV9
CDR3nt: TGTGCCAGCTCGCGGGACACTACGAACACCGGGGAGCTGTTTTTT
CDR3aa: CASSRDTTNTGELFF

j_gene: TRBJ1-4
len: 16
abundance: NA
d_gene: TRBD1
v_gene: TRBV10-1
CDR3nt: TGCGCCAGCAGTGCCAGGGGGACAGTCCTGAATGAAAAACTGTTTTTT
CDR3aa: CASSARGTVLNEKLFF

j_gene: TRBJ2-1
len: 17
abundance: once
d_gene: NA
v_gene: TRBV11-2
CDR3nt: TGTGCCAGCAGTCCGGGGCGGATACTCCGCTCCTACAATGAGCAGTTCTTC
CDR3aa: CASSPGRILRSYNEQFF

j_gene: TRBJ2-3
len: 16
abundance: many
d_gene: NA
v_gene: TRBV6-1
CDR3nt: TGTGCCAGCAGTACAGGGACTGTCAGAAGCACAGATACGCAGTATTTT
CDR3aa: CASSTGTVRSTDTQYF

j_gene: TRBJ2-7
len: 12
abundance: NA
d_gene: TRBD2
v_gene: TRBV2
CDR3nt: TGTGCTAGCAGCGGGGGGCGGATAGAGCAGTACTTC
CDR3aa: CASSGGRIEQYF

j_gene: TRBJ2-1
len: 15
abundance: once
d_gene: NA
v_gene: TRBV25-1
CDR3nt: TGTGCCAGCAGTGACCGGGACGGACGATACAATAAGCAGTTCTTC
CDR3aa: CASSDRDGRYNKQFF

j_gene: TRBJ2-2
len: 13
abundance: NA
d_gene: NA
v_gene: TRBV2
CDR3nt: TGTGCCAGCAGCGGCGACCGTCCCGGGGAGCTGTTTTTT
CDR3aa: CASSGDRPGELFF

j_gene: TRBJ1-2
len: 14
abundance: NA
d_gene: NA
v_gene: TRBV2
CDR3nt: TGTGCCAGCAGTGTTGGTAGGGGGGACTATGGCTACACCTTC
CDR3aa: CASSVGRGDYGYTF

j_gene: TRBJ1-3
len: 14
abundance: many
d_gene: TRBD1
v_gene: TRBV4-3
CDR3nt: TGCGCCAGCAGCCAAGGGACAGGGCGAAACACCATATATTTT
CDR3aa: CASSQGTGRNTIYF

j_gene: TRBJ2-5
len: 15
abundance: NA
d_gene: TRBD1
v_gene: TRBV7-8
CDR3nt: TGTGCCAGCAGCTCTTGGACAGGGGATTATGAGACCCAGTACTTC
CDR3aa: CASSSWTGDYETQYF

j_gene: TRBJ2-1
len: 16
abundance: NA
d_gene: NA
v_gene: TRBV4-2
CDR3nt: TGTGCCAGCAGCCAAGGACTCGGGGCCTCCTACAATGAGCAGTTCTTC
CDR3aa: CASSQGLGASYNEQFF

j_gene: TRBJ2-7
len: 14
abundance: NA
d_gene: NA
v_gene: TRBV19
CDR3nt: TGTGCCAGTAGTCCCCCAGGGGTCGCCGACGAGCAGTACTTC
CDR3aa: CASSPPGVADEQYF

j_gene: TRBJ2-3
len: 11
abundance: NA
d_gene: NA
v_gene: TRBV24-1
CDR3nt: TGTGCCACCAGTAGTCTAGATACGCAGTGTTTT
CDR3aa: CATSSLDTQCF

j_gene: TRBJ2-7
len: 12
abundance: many
d_gene: TRBD1
v_gene: TRBV7-9
CDR3nt: TGTGCCAGCAGCTTAGCGCTTGGGACAGGGTACTTC
CDR3aa: CASSLALGTGYF

j_gene: TRBJ1-2
len: 14
abundance: NA
d_gene: NA
v_gene: TRBV7-9
CDR3nt: TGTGCCAGCAGCTGGGGAAGTGCTAACTATGGCTACACCTTC
CDR3aa: CASSWGSANYGYTF

j_gene: TRBJ1-1
len: 13
abundance: few
d_gene: NA
v_gene: TRBV7-6
CDR3nt: TGTGCCAGCAGCCTAGGGGGGGTAACTGAAGCTTTCTTT
CDR3aa: CASSLGGVTEAFF

j_gene: TRBJ2-7
len: 10
abundance: many
d_gene: NA
v_gene: TRBV6-1
CDR3nt: TGTGCCAGCAGGGAATACGAGCAGTACTTC
CDR3aa: CASREYEQYF

j_gene: TRBJ2-7
len: 13
abundance: NA
d_gene: TRBD1
v_gene: TRBV29-1
CDR3nt: TGCAGCGTGGGCCCGGGACAGGGCGTCGGGCAGTACTTC
CDR3aa: CSVGPGQGVGQYF

j_gene: TRBJ2-1
len: 15
abundance: NA
d_gene: NA
v_gene: TRBV12-3/TRBV12-4
CDR3nt: TGTGCCAGCAGCGGGGGGGACAGGAACTACAATGAGCAGTTCTTC
CDR3aa: CASSGGDRNYNEQFF

j_gene: TRBJ1-5
len: 15
abundance: NA
d_gene: NA
v_gene: TRBV10-3
CDR3nt: TGTGCCATCAGTGCCTCGGTCTATAGCAATCAGCCCCAGCATTTT
CDR3aa: CAISASVYSNQPQHF

j_gene: TRBJ1-2
len: 13
abundance: NA
d_gene: NA
v_gene: TRBV27
CDR3nt: TGTGCCAGCAAAACGCGGGAGAACTATGGCCACACCTTC
CDR3aa: CASKTRENYGHTF

j_gene: TRBJ1-2
len: 15
abundance: NA
d_gene: TRBD1
v_gene: TRBV6-5
CDR3nt: TGTGCCAGCAGTTACATAAGGGGGCAGTTTGATGGCTACACCTTC
CDR3aa: CASSYIRGQFDGYTF

j_gene: TRBJ1-1
len: 14
abundance: NA
d_gene: TRBD1
v_gene: TRBV19
CDR3nt: TGTGCCAGTAGTACCGGACAGGGGAGCACAAAAGCTTTCTTT
CDR3aa: CASSTGQGSTKAFF